This TCR beta chain was found in a study of blood T cell repertoires in COVID-19. Study in general: Acute and convalescent COVID-19 samples came from the United States, Italy and Spain. PBMCs, B-cell-depleted T cells, or T cells provided the cDNA or gDNA that made up the material.

V lost 4 bases and J 9 bases, leaving 11 bases between the germline ends. Germline V gene sequence: CDR1 MNHNY, CDR2 SVGAGI (reference sequence). This CDR3 is 12 amino acids long. As handled by the study authors: Reference gene primer amplification yielded estimated nucleated cell counts. TCRdb's copy holds only in-frame clones and misses some; the assay was immunoSEQ multiplex PCR. V, J and clone size were drawn from that table, and D and trimming were deduced from the DNA. The sample lists roughly 100,000 clones; approximately 89% were seen once. The TCR comes from a man older than 75 with acute or convalescent COVID-19. V usage is TRBV6-6 and J usage is TRBJ2-3; D may be TRBD2 (6 bases). Sequenced input: peripheral blood. The CDR3 region is CASSFLGGTQYF. In DNA form, the CDR3 reads TGTGCCAGCAGTTTCCTGGGAGGAACGCAGTATTTT.